The entry below describes one TCR beta chain. J was trimmed by 5 bases and V by 0 bases; bases with no gene match: 9. CDR3 length: 16 residues. Per the germline V gene, CDR1 is SGHNT and CDR2 is YYREEE (reference sequence). The data were obtained in a study of T-cell memory formation after mild COVID-19. MiXCR was run by TCRdb on the 5' RACE reads, yielding one entry per CDR3 protein. The table includes under 350,000 distinct CDR3 sequences, 15% to 20% detected once. The gene calls are TRBV5-4 and TRBJ2-3, with 7 bases that match TRBD2. This sequence was found in a man younger than 30 who had mild COVID-19 (a few samples of this study predate the infection). Cell type and time point are not known. The specimen sequenced was PBMCs or a T cell subset sorted from them (not recorded which). For the CDR3, the DNA is TGTGCCAGCAGCTTGGACCCCCGCGGGGGAAAAGATACGCAGTATTTT. Amino acids: CASSLDPRGGKDTQYF.